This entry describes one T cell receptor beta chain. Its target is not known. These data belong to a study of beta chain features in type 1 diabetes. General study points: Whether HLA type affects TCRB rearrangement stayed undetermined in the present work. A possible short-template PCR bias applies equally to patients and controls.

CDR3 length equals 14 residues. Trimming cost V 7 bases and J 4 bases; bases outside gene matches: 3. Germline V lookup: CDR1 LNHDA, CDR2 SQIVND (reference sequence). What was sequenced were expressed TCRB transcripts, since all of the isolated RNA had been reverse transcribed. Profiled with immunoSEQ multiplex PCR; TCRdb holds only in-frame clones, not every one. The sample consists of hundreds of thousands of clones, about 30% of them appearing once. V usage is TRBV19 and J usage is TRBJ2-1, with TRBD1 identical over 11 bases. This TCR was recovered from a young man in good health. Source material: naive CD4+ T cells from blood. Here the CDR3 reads CASKDRGPYNEQFF. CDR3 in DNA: TGTGCCAGTAAGGACAGGGGGCCTTACAATGAGCAGTTCTTC.